The source of this T cell receptor beta chain is a study of T cell responses to AZD1222 COVID-19 vaccine (dated by TCRdb to the early 2020s). Background on the whole study: AZD1222 recipients whose second dose came at about 4 weeks and those whose second dose came at about 12 weeks were combined into one group, since spike-specific TCR depth and breadth did not differ between the two schedules. TCR sequencing was performed for over 230 trial participants, of whom approximately 200 were given two doses of AZD1222 and approximately 25 were given two doses of MenACWY control vaccine. Enrollment into the trials was organized by age into subgroups of 18-55, 56-69 and 70-plus years, and those subgroups contained roughly 140, 27 and 60 TCR-sequenced participants, respectively.

In light of the paper, this sample's time point label describes: baseline before first vaccination. Vaccinee samples came from UK trials COV001 and COV002, including a single-blind randomized controlled phase 2/3 trial of AZD1222 (ChAdOx1 nCoV-19) in healthy adults. Trial participant PBMC samples were collected at day 0 and day 28 after the second dose for TCRbeta chain sequencing. The junction carries 14 bases between V and J, which are trimmed by 0 bases and 2 bases respectively. In the germline V gene, CDR1 corresponds to KGHSH and CDR2 to LQKENI. Counted from cysteine to phenylalanine, this CDR3 has 17 amino acids. Only the CDR3 DNA stays, 51 bases, in frame from base 1. The CDR3 regions of human TCRbeta chains were analyzed by immunosequencing. The authors' pipeline ran thus. Repertoire TCRs were matched against a reference library of SARS-CoV-2-specific TCRs generated with the MIRA antigen-specificity platform. Breadth meant the fraction of unique TCRs that were SARS-CoV-2-associated, whereas depth meant the fraction of total T cells that were SARS-CoV-2-associated. Using the MIRA data, every spike-specific TCR was mapped to the spike region that the TCR reacted to and assigned to either a CD4 or a CD8 class. Log10-transformed breadth and depth values were compared by one-way ANOVA with Sidak's multiple comparisons tests. The immuneACCESS repertoire file appears here via TCRdb, limited to in-frame rearrangements. These files lack a portion of the clones; in checked studies, under half of the deficit traces to unresolved V genes, and the cause of the others is not known. That table furnishes V, J and clone size, whereas the DNA furnished D and trimming. This sample lists some 100,000 clones; about nine tenths were detected once. The ten most abundant clones make up roughly 4.5% of the sample.

With respect to this clone: What antigen it recognizes has not been identified. Base qualities were left out, and no much larger clone turns up one base away.

What the research found in general, with its limitations: Reportedly, almost half of the unique spike-specific TCRs recognized epitopes lying outside the regions that are mutated in the B.1.351 and B.1.1.7 variants. Participants were mostly white British, with more females than males. The authors suggested clonal diversity may have been underestimated. After two AZD1222 doses, both the breadth and the depth of spike-specific TCRs were significantly higher than at day 0 and than in MenACWY recipients. Conclusions about previously exposed vaccinees are limited, since just five to seven AZD1222 recipients were seropositive for SARS-CoV-2 at baseline. In the small 56-69-year group, the increase in depth fell short of significance, most likely because of low power. CD4 TCRs associated with the vaccine covered the entire spike protein, and the dominant responses were in regions 160-218 and 743-854. Because no day 14 peak-response samples were available, the repertoires could be characterized only after the peak T cell response.

The chain couples TRBV18 to TRBJ2-1, and TRBD1 may be the D gene, going by 5 matching bases. The source was peripheral blood, collected on day 0 of AZD1222 vaccination. The receptor's source is an adult in good health. The DNA reads as follows: TGTGCCAGCTCACCACCCGGCAGGGAAATCACCTACAATGAGCAGTTCTTC. Its protein product is CASSPPGREITYNEQFF.